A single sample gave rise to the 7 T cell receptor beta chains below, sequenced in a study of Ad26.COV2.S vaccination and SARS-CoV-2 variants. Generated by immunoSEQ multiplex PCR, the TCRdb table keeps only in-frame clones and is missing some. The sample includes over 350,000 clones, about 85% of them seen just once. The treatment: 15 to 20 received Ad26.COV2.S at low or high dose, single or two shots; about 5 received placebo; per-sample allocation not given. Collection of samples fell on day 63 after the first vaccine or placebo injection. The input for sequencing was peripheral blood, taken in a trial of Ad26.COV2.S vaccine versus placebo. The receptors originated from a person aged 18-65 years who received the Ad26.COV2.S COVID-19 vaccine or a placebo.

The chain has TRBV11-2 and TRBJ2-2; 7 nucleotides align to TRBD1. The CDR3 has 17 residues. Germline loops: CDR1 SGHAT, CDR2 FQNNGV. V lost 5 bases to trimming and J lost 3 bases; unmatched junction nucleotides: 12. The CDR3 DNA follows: TGTGCCAGCAGCCTGACAGGGAAAAGACTTCACACCGGGGAGCTGTTTTTT. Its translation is CASSLTGKRLHTGELFF.

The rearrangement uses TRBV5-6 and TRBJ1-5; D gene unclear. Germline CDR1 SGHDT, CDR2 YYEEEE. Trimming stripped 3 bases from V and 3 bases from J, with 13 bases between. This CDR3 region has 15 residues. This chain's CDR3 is CASSYPTPSNQPQHF. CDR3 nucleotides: TGTGCCAGCAGCTACCCCACCCCCTCCAATCAGCCCCAGCATTTT.

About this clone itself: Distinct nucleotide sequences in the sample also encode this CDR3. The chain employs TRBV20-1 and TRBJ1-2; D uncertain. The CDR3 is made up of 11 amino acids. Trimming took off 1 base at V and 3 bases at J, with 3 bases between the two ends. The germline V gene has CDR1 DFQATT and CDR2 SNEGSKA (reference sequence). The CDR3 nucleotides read TGCAGTGCTAGAGCTTACTATGGCTACACCTTC. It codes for CSARAYYGYTF.

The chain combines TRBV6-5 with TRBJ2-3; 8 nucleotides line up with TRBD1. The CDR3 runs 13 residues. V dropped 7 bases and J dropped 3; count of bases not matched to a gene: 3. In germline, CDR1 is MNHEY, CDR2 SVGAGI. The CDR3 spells CASMRTGTDTQYF. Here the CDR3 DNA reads TGTGCCAGCATGAGGACAGGGACAGATACGCAGTATTTT.

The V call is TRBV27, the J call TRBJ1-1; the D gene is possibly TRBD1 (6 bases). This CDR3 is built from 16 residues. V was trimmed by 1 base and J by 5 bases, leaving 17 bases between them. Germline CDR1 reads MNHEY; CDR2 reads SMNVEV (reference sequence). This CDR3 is CASSLFDGGRGTEAFF. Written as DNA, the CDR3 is TGTGCCAGCAGTTTATTCGATGGGGGCCGGGGGACTGAAGCTTTCTTT.

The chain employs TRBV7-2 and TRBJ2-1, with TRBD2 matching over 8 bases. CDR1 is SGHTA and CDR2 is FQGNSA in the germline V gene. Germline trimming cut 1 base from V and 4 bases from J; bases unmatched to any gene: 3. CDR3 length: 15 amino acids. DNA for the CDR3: TGTGCCAGCAGCTTAGGGACTAGCCTTTACAATGAGCAGTTCTTC. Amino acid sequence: CASSLGTSLYNEQFF.

The CDR3 protein is CASSLEYPIHHNSPLHF. The CDR3 nucleotides read TGTGCCAGCAGCCTCGAGTATCCCATACATCATAATTCACCCCTCCACTTT. The gene calls are TRBV3-1 (or the pseudogene TRBV3-2) and TRBJ1-6; D not certain. V dropped 4 bases and J dropped 5 bases, with 18 bases sitting between them. Germline V gene data show CDR1 as LGHDT and CDR2 as YNNKEL (reference sequence). The CDR3 extends over 17 amino acids.